The 16 T cell receptor beta chains reported below all come from one sample, sequenced in a study of blood T cell repertoires in COVID-19 (dated by TCRdb to about 2020). The library was obtained by the immunoSEQ multiplex PCR assay. The table comes from immuneACCESS by way of TCRdb, which keeps in-frame sequences with V and J called. Part of the clones is missing from these tables; in studies checked, under half for an unresolved V gene and the rest for unknown reasons. The sample yields about 140,000 clones; 65% to 85% were counted once. Jointly, the top ten make up 4% of the sample. The sequencing input was peripheral blood. Receptors were obtained from an older woman with acute or convalescent COVID-19.

This sequence joins TRBV3-1 (or the pseudogene TRBV3-2) and TRBJ2-7; TRBD2 matches at 12 bases. V was pared by 2 bases and J by 7 bases, with 6 bases of the junction left unmatched. CDR3 length: 15 residues. Germline CDR1 is LGHDT and CDR2 is YNNKEL (reference sequence). CDR3 bases: TGTGCCAGCAGCCAATCTAGCGGGAGGGCCGAAGAGCAGTACTTC. It translates to CASSQSSGRAEEQYF.

V and J are TRBV24-1 and TRBJ2-1; no clear D. Trimming shortened V by 6 bases and J by 9 bases, and 11 bases separated the two germline ends. This CDR3 comprises 12 residues. Per the germline V gene, CDR1 is KGHDR and CDR2 is SFDVKD. Written as DNA, the CDR3 is TGTGCCACCAGTATCCCGGGTAGTGAGCAGTTCTTC. This sequence encodes CATSIPGSEQFF.

The J gene is TRBJ1-4, the V gene TRBV7-2; 11 bases agree with TRBD1. V shed 1 base and J 8 bases; nucleotides not matched to a gene: 0. The CDR3 extends over 14 amino acids. Germline CDR1 SGHTA, CDR2 FQGNSA. CDR3: CASSLGTGGEKLFF. CDR3 sequence (DNA): TGTGCCAGCAGCTTAGGGACAGGGGGCGAAAAACTGTTTTTT.

The chain couples TRBV7-9 to TRBJ1-1, with D possibly matching TRBD1 (5 bases). The CDR3 runs 15 residues. V lost 7 bases and J 0 bases, leaving 15 bases between the germline ends. Germline V gene sequence: CDR1 SEHNR, CDR2 FQNEAQ (reference sequence). Here the CDR3 reads CASTTLRGMNTEAFF. The CDR3 nucleotides read TGTGCCAGCACCACCCTTAGGGGTATGAACACTGAAGCTTTCTTT.

The CDR3 DNA sequence: TGTGCCTGGAGTGTACTAGGCAATGAGCAGTTCTTC. The encoded protein is CAWSVLGNEQFF. The chain links TRBV30 to TRBJ2-1, with D maybe TRBD2 (5 bases). CDR3 length: 12 residues. V was trimmed by 0 bases and J by 6 bases, leaving 6 bases between them. CDR1 is GTSNPN and CDR2 is SVGIG in the germline V gene (reference sequence).

CDR3 in amino acids: CSFFRDQETQYF. The CDR3 DNA follows: TGCAGCTTTTTCCGGGACCAAGAGACCCAGTACTTC. The chain links TRBV29-1 to TRBJ2-5; D not resolved. The CDR3 sequence is 12 residues long. Germline V gene data show CDR1 as SQVTM and CDR2 as ANQGSEA. V gave up 8 bases and J gave up 0 bases, with 10 bases separating them.

The rearrangement joins TRBV20-1 to TRBJ2-2, with TRBD1 as a possible D gene (6 bases). Germline values: CDR1 DFQATT, CDR2 SNEGSKA (reference sequence). V lost 3 bases, J lost 4 bases, and 12 bases lay in between. This CDR3 comprises 14 residues. CDR3 region: CSASVQGSTGELFF. The CDR3, as DNA: TGCAGTGCTAGTGTACAGGGTAGCACCGGGGAGCTGTTTTTT.

This clone was observed once. The chain carries TRBV5-1 and TRBJ2-3, with D possibly matching TRBD2 (6 bases). The CDR3 covers 18 residues. Between the trimmed V and J ends, which lost 0 bases and 1 base, there was a span of 18 bases. CDR1 SGHRS and CDR2 YFSETQ come from the germline V gene. CDR3 coding DNA: TGCGCCAGCAGCTTGGGGGCAGCAGGACTACTCCGCACAGATACGCAGTATTTT. Its translation: CASSLGAAGLLRTDTQYF.

V is TRBV4-3 and J is TRBJ2-2; 7 bases match TRBD1. Looked up from germline, CDR1 is LGHNA and CDR2 is YSLEER. The V segment lost 0 bases and the J segment 3 bases; nucleotides outside the gene matches: 4. The CDR3 spans 16 residues. CDR3 protein: CASSQDWDSYTGELFF. The CDR3 DNA reads TGCGCCAGCAGCCAAGATTGGGACAGCTACACCGGGGAGCTGTTTTTT.

The chain carries TRBV5-6 and TRBJ2-5; the match to TRBD2 covers 7 bases. This CDR3 is built from 13 residues. V was clipped by 5 bases and J by 3 bases; unmatched bases: 4. Germline V gives CDR1 SGHDT, CDR2 YYEEEE. CDR3 nucleotides: TGTGCCAGCAGTACCGGGACTAAAGAGACCCAGTACTTC. Its protein is CASSTGTKETQYF.

The V gene is TRBV5-6, the J gene TRBJ2-5; D may be TRBD1 (5 bases). Germline values: CDR1 SGHDT, CDR2 YYEEEE. V gave up 1 base and J gave up 4 bases, with 11 bases separating them. This CDR3 contains 14 residues. DNA for the CDR3: TGTGCCAGCAGCTTGAGTCTTAGGGGAGAGACCCAGTACTTC. Residues: CASSLSLRGETQYF.

This chain joins TRBV4-3 and TRBJ2-1; weak D call: TRBD1 (6 bases). The CDR3 length is 15 residues. V was clipped by 4 bases and J by 0 bases, with 10 bases between them. The germline CDR1 and CDR2 sequences are LGHNA and YSLEER. The CDR3, as DNA: TGCGCCAGCAGCCTGGACAGCGTCTCCTACAATGAGCAGTTCTTC. Its translation is CASSLDSVSYNEQFF.

The chain has TRBV29-1 and TRBJ2-2, with 7 positions matching TRBD2. CDR1 and CDR2 from the germline V gene are SQVTM and ANQGSEA. The CDR3 is 13 amino acids. J lost 6 bases, V lost 7 bases, and 8 bases had no gene match. As DNA, the CDR3 is TGCAGCGCAATCCAAGCGGGATCCGGGGAGCTGTTTTTT. Protein: CSAIQAGSGELFF.

The V gene is TRBV27, the J gene TRBJ2-7, with TRBD2 matching 7 bases. The V gene end was trimmed by 3 bases and the J gene end by 4 bases; junction bases not matched to a gene: 6. The length of the CDR3 is 14 residues. Germline values: CDR1 MNHEY, CDR2 SMNVEV (reference sequence). Here the CDR3 DNA reads TGTGCCAGCAGTTTTAACGGGGAGGGGTACGAGCAGTACTTC. It yields the protein CASSFNGEGYEQYF.

This clone was picked up one time. The gene calls are TRBV4-2 and TRBJ1-5; possible D gene TRBD1, 5 bases. Germline V gene lookup returns CDR1 LGHNA and CDR2 YNFKEQ. Trimming shortened V by 0 bases and J by 6 bases, and 9 bases separated the two germline ends. CDR3 length: 14 amino acids. CDR3 loop: CASSQDWGSQPQHF. In DNA, the CDR3 is TGTGCCAGCAGCCAAGATTGGGGCAGTCAGCCCCAGCATTTT.

The genes are TRBV20-1 and TRBJ1-1; unclear D gene. The CDR3 runs 11 residues. Trimming removed 5 bases at V and 1 base at J, with 5 bases between. From germline, CDR1 is DFQATT and CDR2 SNEGSKA (reference sequence). The CDR3 coding sequence is TGCAGTGCTTTTAGGAACACTGAAGCTTTCTTT. The encoded protein is CSAFRNTEAFF.